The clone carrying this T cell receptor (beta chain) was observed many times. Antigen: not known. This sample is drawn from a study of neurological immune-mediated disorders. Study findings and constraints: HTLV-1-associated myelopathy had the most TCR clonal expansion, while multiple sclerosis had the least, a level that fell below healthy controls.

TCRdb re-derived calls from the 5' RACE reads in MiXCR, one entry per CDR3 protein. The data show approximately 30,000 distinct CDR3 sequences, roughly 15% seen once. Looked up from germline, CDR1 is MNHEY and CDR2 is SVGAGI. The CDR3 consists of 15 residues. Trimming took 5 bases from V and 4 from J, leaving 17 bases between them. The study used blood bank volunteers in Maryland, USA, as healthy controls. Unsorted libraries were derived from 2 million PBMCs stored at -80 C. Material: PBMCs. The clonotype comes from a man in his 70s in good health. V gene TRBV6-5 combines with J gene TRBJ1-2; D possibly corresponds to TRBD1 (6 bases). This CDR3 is CASSPGRGGSYGYTF. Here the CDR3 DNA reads TGTGCCAGCAGTCCAGGCAGGGGAGGAAGCTATGGCTACACCTTC.